Listed below are T cell receptor beta chains from one sample, sequenced in a study of T-cell reconstitution after alpha-beta-depleted transplantation in children. TCRdb analysed the PCR reads with MiXCR anew, one entry per CDR3 protein. The data hold about 230,000 distinct CDR3 sequences, with 9.7% observed a single time. The sample in question was PBMCs from the stem cell graft donor, obtained from the stem cell graft. The receptors originated from a human donor who donated a stem cell graft to a child with SCID. CDR3s include the opening cysteine and the closing phenylalanine or tryptophan. A D gene is named only where the DNA matches it firmly. Size is stated for part of the rows, as once, few or many counts, or as a class when the clone is expanded.

size | J | V | D | CDR3 | DNA
many | TRBJ1-6 | TRBV7-9 | . | CASSGGNNSPLHF | TGTGCCAGCTCCGGCGGGAATAATTCACCCCTCCACTTT
many | TRBJ2-3 | TRBV5-1 | TRBD1 | CASSITGADTQYF | TGCGCCAGCAGCATAACAGGGGCAGATACGCAGTATTTT
many | TRBJ2-1 | TRBV6-2/TRBV6-3 | . | CASTQGGTESNEQFF | TGTGCCAGCACCCAAGGCGGGACAGAGTCCAATGAGCAGTTCTTC
. | TRBJ2-4 | TRBV7-2 | TRBD2 | CASSRSLVLVGAGGAKNIQYF | TGTGCCAGCAGCCGGTCCCTTGTCTTGGTTGGTGCGGGGGGCGCCAAAAACATTCAGTACTTC
many | TRBJ1-5 | TRBV5-1 | TRBD1 | CASSARTGVQPQHF | TGCGCCAGCAGCGCCCGGACAGGGGTCCAGCCCCAGCATTTT
many | TRBJ1-5 | TRBV5-5 | TRBD1 | CASSSGGQGFNQPQHF | TGTGCCAGCAGCTCGGGAGGACAGGGTTTCAATCAGCCCCAGCATTTT
many | TRBJ1-2 | TRBV5-5 | . | CASSSSGVYYGYTF | TGTGCCAGCAGCTCGTCAGGGGTTTACTATGGCTACACCTTC
. | TRBJ1-2 | TRBV11-2 | . | CASSSLLQGSSYGYTF | TGTGCCAGCAGCTCACTTCTACAGGGTTCAAGCTATGGCTACACCTTC
. | TRBJ2-5 | TRBV7-9 | . | CASSSRQYQETQYF | TGTGCCAGCAGCTCCCGACAGTACCAAGAGACCCAGTACTTC
many | TRBJ2-5 | TRBV7-3 | . | CASSFDNQETQYF | TGTGCCAGCAGCTTCGACAACCAAGAGACCCAGTACTTC
few | TRBJ2-1 | TRBV24-1 | . | CATSDSVGSVNEQFF | TGTGCCACCAGTGATTCCGTGGGGTCGGTCAATGAGCAGTTCTTC
medium-sized | TRBJ2-7 | TRBV27 | TRBD1 | CASSLSNDRAYYEQYF | TGTGCCAGCAGTTTATCCAACGACAGGGCCTACTACGAGCAGTACTTC
many | TRBJ2-3 | TRBV6-1 | . | CASSTRTDGTQYF | TGTGCCAGCAGTACCAGGACGGACGGTACGCAGTATTTT
few | TRBJ2-6 | TRBV2 | . | CASSDPGANVLTF | TGTGCCAGCAGTGACCCTGGGGCCAACGTCCTGACTTTC
. | TRBJ2-7 | TRBV5-5 | . | CASSLGGHRMEYF | TGTGCCAGCAGCTTGGGGGGACACCGTATGGAGTACTTC
many | TRBJ2-7 | TRBV19 | . | CASSIGQGEQYF | TGTGCCAGTAGTATTGGCCAGGGAGAGCAGTACTTC
. | TRBJ2-3 | TRBV4-2 | TRBD2 | CASSHGTSGGAIYETQYF | TGTGCCAGCAGCCACGGGACTAGCGGGGGGGCCATTTACGAGACGCAGTATTTT
many | TRBJ2-3 | TRBV20-1 | . | CSAGTGRSTDTQYF | TGCAGTGCTGGGACGGGCCGGAGCACAGATACGCAGTATTTT
many | TRBJ1-2 | TRBV4-3 | . | CASSQGTSLAGANYGYTF | TGCGCCAGCAGCCAAGGAACCTCTTTGGCGGGGGCGAACTATGGCTACACCTTC
few | TRBJ1-1 | TRBV29-1 | . | CSVVVQNYPNTEAFF | TGCAGCGTTGTGGTACAGAACTACCCGAACACTGAAGCTTTCTTT
. | TRBJ1-6 | TRBV12-3/TRBV12-4 | . | CAFSLDLGASSYNSPLHF | TGTGCCTTCAGTTTGGACTTGGGGGCTAGCTCCTATAATTCACCCCTCCACTTT
many | TRBJ2-7 | TRBV6-5 | TRBD1 | CASSYDRGAYEQYF | TGTGCCAGCAGTTACGACAGGGGGGCCTACGAGCAGTACTTC
many | TRBJ1-2 | TRBV5-1 | . | CASSLGHEENGYTF | TGCGCCAGCAGCTTGGGACACGAAGAAAATGGCTACACCTTC
many | TRBJ2-7 | TRBV5-1 | . | CASRTDIYEQYF | TGCGCCAGCAGGACGGACATCTACGAGCAGTACTTC
many | TRBJ2-3 | TRBV5-1 | . | CASSLRQSTDTQYF | TGCGCCAGCAGCTTGAGACAGAGCACAGATACGCAGTATTTT
. | TRBJ1-1 | TRBV3-1 | . | CASSQGQGEAFF | TGTGCCAGCAGCCAAGGGCAGGGAGAAGCTTTCTTT
many | TRBJ2-5 | TRBV7-9 | TRBD2 | CASSWTSGETQYF | TGTGCCAGCAGCTGGACTAGCGGGGAGACCCAGTACTTC
many | TRBJ2-3 | TRBV25-1 | TRBD2 | CASSESSGGGSTDTQYF | TGTGCCAGCAGTGAATCTTCTGGGGGGGGGAGCACAGATACGCAGTATTTT
many | TRBJ2-1 | TRBV20-1 | TRBD2 | CSANQRGQFF | TGCAGTGCTAACCAGCGGGGACAGTTCTTC
many | TRBJ1-1 | TRBV5-1 | TRBD1 | CASSTGTGNTEAFF | TGCGCCAGCAGCACAGGGACAGGGAACACTGAAGCTTTCTTT
many | TRBJ2-7 | TRBV6-5 | . | CASSLGGEQYF | TGTGCCAGCAGTTTAGGGGGCGAGCAGTACTTC
many | TRBJ2-1 | TRBV5-1 | . | CASRDTDNEQFF | TGCGCCAGCAGGGACACCGACAATGAGCAGTTCTTC
many | TRBJ1-2 | TRBV7-2 | TRBD1 | CASSSGQNYGYTF | TGTGCCAGCAGCTCGGGACAGAACTATGGCTACACCTTC
many | TRBJ1-1 | TRBV5-1 | TRBD1 | CASREGANTEAFF | TGCGCCAGCAGAGAGGGGGCGAACACTGAAGCTTTCTTT
many | TRBJ1-6 | TRBV7-3 | . | CASSLRGGHYNSPLHF | TGTGCCAGCAGCTTACGCGGGGGTCACTATAATTCACCCCTCCACTTT
many | TRBJ2-2 | TRBV12-3/TRBV12-4 | . | CASSYSEAGELFF | TGTGCCAGCAGTTATTCAGAGGCCGGGGAGCTGTTTTTT
many | TRBJ2-3 | TRBV7-9 | . | CASTGLDTQYF | TGTGCCAGTACAGGGTTGGATACGCAGTATTTT
. | TRBJ2-1 | TRBV12-3/TRBV12-4 | TRBD1 | CASSLGDRANEQFF | TGTGCCAGCAGTTTAGGGGACAGGGCCAATGAGCAGTTCTTC
many | TRBJ2-5 | TRBV9 | TRBD2 | CARRLARETQYF | TGTGCCAGAAGACTAGCACGGGAGACCCAGTACTTC
few | TRBJ2-5 | TRBV7-9 | . | CASSLDNLETQYF | TGTGCCAGCAGCTTGGACAACCTAGAGACCCAGTACTTC
many | TRBJ1-1 | TRBV5-1 | . | CASSLEGSAAEAFF | TGCGCCAGCAGCTTGGAGGGGTCCGCGGCTGAAGCTTTCTTT
few | TRBJ2-7 | TRBV20-1 | . | CSASSFYEQYF | TGCAGTGCTAGCTCCTTCTACGAGCAGTACTTC
many | TRBJ1-4 | TRBV3-1 | . | CASSQDKPRGPTNEKLFF | TGTGCCAGCAGCCAAGATAAACCCCGCGGACCGACGAATGAAAAACTGTTTTTT
many | TRBJ1-2 | TRBV7-2 | . | CASSLDGSLWGYTF | TGTGCCAGCAGCTTAGATGGTAGCTTATGGGGCTACACCTTC
many | TRBJ2-5 | TRBV29-1 | TRBD1 | CSVRSYPGQGMETQYF | TGCAGCGTTCGTTCTTACCCGGGACAGGGTATGGAGACCCAGTACTTC
many | TRBJ2-1 | TRBV20-1 | . | CSASRGASVYNEQFF | TGCAGTGCCAGCAGGGGGGCCTCGGTCTACAATGAGCAGTTCTTC
many | TRBJ1-1 | TRBV12-3/TRBV12-4 | . | CASSLDSWQANTEAFF | TGTGCCAGCAGTTTAGACTCTTGGCAGGCGAACACTGAAGCTTTCTTT
many | TRBJ2-7 | TRBV7-2 | . | CASSPQAGLSYEQYF | TGTGCCAGCAGCCCCCAGGCGGGGCTCTCCTACGAGCAGTACTTC
many | TRBJ1-5 | TRBV10-3 | TRBD1 | CASRTGEDQPQHF | TGTGCCTCGAGGACAGGGGAGGATCAGCCCCAGCATTTT
many | TRBJ2-1 | TRBV7-7 | . | CASTPLGLGSEQFF | TGTGCCAGCACCCCTCTCGGCCTCGGGAGTGAGCAGTTCTTC
many | TRBJ2-3 | TRBV15 | . | CATSPQTQGTFLDTQYF | TGTGCCACCAGCCCCCAAACCCAGGGGACTTTCTTGGATACGCAGTATTTT